The rows below give T cell receptor beta chains drawn from one sample of a study of early T cells in non-severe SARS-CoV-2 infection. TCRdb re-analysed the 5' RACE reads in MiXCR, keeping a single row per CDR3 protein. The table lists approximately 29,000 distinct CDR3 sequences, 6% to 7.5% of them singletons. Material: whole blood, obtained at baseline. These receptors all come from an adult who was a healthcare worker with PCR-confirmed SARS-CoV-2 infection or an uninfected control (not recorded which). The CDR3 runs from the conserved cysteine through the conserved F or W. The D gene is left open where the match is weak. Clone size is given for some rows only: seen once, a few or many times, or a class if the clone is expanded.

v_call	d_call	clone_size	j_call	cdr3_nt	cdr3_aa
TRBV7-9	-	-	TRBJ2-2	TGTGCCAGCACTGGGGGCAGCTCGAACACCGGGGAGCTGTTTTTT	CASTGGSSNTGELFF
TRBV20-1	-	many	TRBJ2-1	TGCAGTGCTATCGGCAGTTTGACCTACAATGAGCAGTTCTTC	CSAIGSLTYNEQFF
TRBV9	TRBD1	many	TRBJ2-1	TGTGCCAGCAGCCCCTCCACAGGGGCGCATGAGCAGTTCTTC	CASSPSTGAHEQFF
TRBV7-3	-	many	TRBJ1-2	TGTGCCAGCAGCTTAGGGCAGTATGACTATGGCTACACCTTC	CASSLGQYDYGYTF
TRBV12-3/TRBV12-4	-	few	TRBJ2-7	TGTGCCAGCAGTTCAAAACCCCCCCTCGAGCAGTACTTC	CASSSKPPLEQYF
TRBV12-3/TRBV12-4	-	many	TRBJ2-3	TGTGCCAGCAGTTTAATATCTCGCCCAGATACGCAGTATTTT	CASSLISRPDTQYF
TRBV23-1	-	few	TRBJ1-5	TGCGCCAGCAGTCCTTCCTCGGCAGGGGATCAGCCCCAGCATTTT	CASSPSSAGDQPQHF
TRBV20-1	-	many	TRBJ2-7	TGCAGTGCTAGAGGCGCATCGACTGGAACCTACGAGCAGTACTTC	CSARGASTGTYEQYF
TRBV5-6	-	-	TRBJ2-5	TGTGCCAGCAGCCTCCGGGACGGCGAGTACTTC	CASSLRDGEYF
TRBV7-9	TRBD2	-	TRBJ2-3	TGTGCCAGCAGCTTACAGGGACTAACAGATACGCAGTATTTT	CASSLQGLTDTQYF
TRBV24-1	-	many	TRBJ2-3	TGTGCCACCAGTGACTCTGCCAACCCCCGGGGCAGCCTGGGGGATACGCAGTATTTT	CATSDSANPRGSLGDTQYF
TRBV12-3/TRBV12-4	TRBD1	many	TRBJ2-2	TGTGCCAGCAAGTTTGGCCCCGACAGGGGAAGGATAAGGAACACCGGGGAGCTGTTTTTT	CASKFGPDRGRIRNTGELFF
TRBV29-1	-	many	TRBJ2-7	TGCAGCGTTGCAACCGGTGGGTCCTACGAGCAGTACTTC	CSVATGGSYEQYF
TRBV10-3	-	many	TRBJ2-1	TGTGCCATCACTGGGGAAAATGAGCAGTTCTTC	CAITGENEQFF
TRBV5-1	TRBD2	many	TRBJ2-3	TGCGCCAGCAGCTTGGTACTAGCGGGCGGTACAGATACGCAGTATTTT	CASSLVLAGGTDTQYF
TRBV6-5	-	many	TRBJ1-2	TGTGCCAGCAGTTACGGGGTCGGGCAGGCAAACTATGGCTACACCTTC	CASSYGVGQANYGYTF
TRBV18	TRBD2	-	TRBJ2-1	TGTGCCAGCTCACCACCGTTTGGGACTAGCCTTAGTTCTGAGCAGTTCTTC	CASSPPFGTSLSSEQFF
TRBV4-2	TRBD1	few	TRBJ2-6	TGTGCCAGCAGCCAAGCGGACAGGGCGTTTGGGGCCAACGTCCTGACTTTC	CASSQADRAFGANVLTF
TRBV12-5	-	-	TRBJ2-6	TGTGCTAGTGGGACGGCGGCTGGGGCCAACGTCCTGACTTTC	CASGTAAGANVLTF
TRBV7-2	TRBD1	many	TRBJ1-1	TGTGCCAGCAGCTTATTTTGGGGAGGGGGCTTGAACACTGAAGCTTTCTTT	CASSLFWGGGLNTEAFF
TRBV28	TRBD1	many	TRBJ2-7	TGTGCCAGCAGTCCCGGACAGGGTATCCACGAGCAGTACTTC	CASSPGQGIHEQYF
TRBV29-1	-	-	TRBJ2-3	TGCAGCGTTGCCACCCGCGGACATCCCCGAGATACGCAGTATTTT	CSVATRGHPRDTQYF
TRBV12-5	-	few	TRBJ1-5	TGTGCTAGTGGTTATAATCAGCCCCAGCATTTT	CASGYNQPQHF
TRBV18	TRBD1	many	TRBJ2-7	TGTGCCAGCTCCGACAGGGGTGGATACGAGCAGTACTTC	CASSDRGGYEQYF
TRBV20-1	-	many	TRBJ1-2	TGCAGTGCTGGCGCGGCCAACTATGGCTACACCTTC	CSAGAANYGYTF
TRBV7-8	-	many	TRBJ2-2	TGTGCCAGCATCGAAAACAGGGAAAACACCGGGGAGCTGTTTTTT	CASIENRENTGELFF
TRBV12-3/TRBV12-4	-	many	TRBJ2-7	TGTGCCAGCAGTTTAGCGGCCGGCTACGAGCAGTACTTC	CASSLAAGYEQYF
TRBV28	TRBD1	few	TRBJ1-6	TGTGCCAGCAGTTCTTCCGGACAGGGGGCTTCTTTCTATAATTCACCCCTCCACTTT	CASSSSGQGASFYNSPLHF
TRBV30	-	few	TRBJ2-3	TGTGCCTGGACCCCTTTGGGCGGGAGCACAGATACGCAGTATTTT	CAWTPLGGSTDTQYF
TRBV14	-	few	TRBJ1-3	TGTGCCAGCAGCCAAAATACGTACACCATATATTTT	CASSQNTYTIYF
TRBV10-3	TRBD1	many	TRBJ2-2	TGTGCCATCAGCGCGGGACAGGGGAGTACCACCGGGGAGCTGTTTTTT	CAISAGQGSTTGELFF
TRBV7-8	-	many	TRBJ2-7	TGTGCCAGCAGCTCCTACTTCAGGGGCGAACTGTTCTACGAGCAGCACTTC	CASSSYFRGELFYEQHF
TRBV7-3	TRBD1	many	TRBJ2-7	TGTGCCAGCAGCTTAACTCACAGGGGTTTGGGGGAGCAGTACTTC	CASSLTHRGLGEQYF
TRBV6-1	-	many	TRBJ2-2	TGTGCCAGCACCTCCTGGCATTCGAACACCGGGGAGCTGTTTTTT	CASTSWHSNTGELFF
TRBV6-2/TRBV6-3	TRBD2	many	TRBJ2-1	TGTGCCAGCAACTTACCGGGACTAGCGGGGTACGAGCAGTTCTTC	CASNLPGLAGYEQFF
TRBV7-2	-	many	TRBJ1-1	TGTGCCAGCAGCTTAGGCACGGGATGGGGGAACACTGAAGCTTTCTTT	CASSLGTGWGNTEAFF
TRBV6-5	-	many	TRBJ2-5	TGTGCCAGCAGCCACCGATGGACTGACCGAGAGACCCAGTACTTC	CASSHRWTDRETQYF
TRBV9	-	-	TRBJ1-3	TGTGCCAGCAGCGTAGGGAGGAGGGGCTCTGGAAACACCATATATTTT	CASSVGRRGSGNTIYF
TRBV3-1	-	many	TRBJ2-1	TGTGCCAGCAGCCCCCAGGGCCAGGTATCCTACAATGAGCAGTTCTTC	CASSPQGQVSYNEQFF
TRBV6-5	-	many	TRBJ1-2	TGTGCCAGCAGTTACGGGGCGGGCTATGGCTACACCTTC	CASSYGAGYGYTF
TRBV9	-	few	TRBJ2-7	TGTGCCAGCAGCGTCGACGGCACCTACGAGCAGTACTTC	CASSVDGTYEQYF
TRBV15	TRBD2	few	TRBJ2-1	TGTGCCACCAGCAGAGACGCGGGACTAGCGGGAGATACGACCTACAATGAGCAGTTCTTC	CATSRDAGLAGDTTYNEQFF
TRBV6-1	-	-	TRBJ2-4	TGTGCCAGCAGTGAAAGGACAGGGAGGGGATTAGCCAAAAACATTCAGTACTTC	CASSERTGRGLAKNIQYF
TRBV11-2	-	many	TRBJ2-1	TGTGCCAGCAGCTTAGGGCCACGACTACACCCTTCCTACAATGAGCAGTTCTTC	CASSLGPRLHPSYNEQFF
TRBV25-1	TRBD2	many	TRBJ2-2	TGTGCCAGCAGTGAATTCGGTAGCGGGAGAACCGGGGAGCTGTTTTTT	CASSEFGSGRTGELFF
TRBV20-1	-	many	TRBJ2-1	TGCAGTGCTAGAGATCAGCTGGGGATGCCCTACAATGAGCAGTTCTTC	CSARDQLGMPYNEQFF
TRBV19	-	few	TRBJ1-5	TGTGCCAGTAGCAGGACGTCCGGGAATCAGCCCCAGCATTTT	CASSRTSGNQPQHF